A selection of T cell receptor beta chains follows, all from one sample in a study of cytomegalovirus exposure and HLA in healthy donors. Clones were read by immunoSEQ multiplex PCR, and TCRdb kept only the in-frame ones, dropping some. The table lists under 300,000 clones, approximately 84% of them singletons. Sequenced sample: PBMCs. Receptor source: a woman aged 25 to 39 in good health and CMV-seropositive. The CDR3 runs from the conserved cysteine through the conserved F or W. Fields, in order: clone size, D gene, J gene, V gene, CDR3 DNA, CDR3 protein. The D gene is left open where the match is weak. Clone size is shown for a subset of rows, as once, few, many or a class of expanded clone.

abundance: .
d_gene: .
j_gene: TRBJ1-1
v_gene: TRBV15
CDR3nt: TGTGCCACCAGCGAACCCTGGGCGGGGGGGAGGTACACTGAAGCTTTCTTT
CDR3aa: CATSEPWAGGRYTEAFF

abundance: few
d_gene: TRBD1
j_gene: TRBJ2-3
v_gene: TRBV30
CDR3nt: TGTGCCTGGAACCAGGGGGCGACAGATACGCAGTATTTT
CDR3aa: CAWNQGATDTQYF

abundance: .
d_gene: TRBD2
j_gene: TRBJ2-2
v_gene: TRBV5-1
CDR3nt: TGCGCCAGCAGCTCTGGACTAGCGGGGAACACCGGGGAGCTGTTTTTT
CDR3aa: CASSSGLAGNTGELFF

abundance: .
d_gene: .
j_gene: TRBJ1-1
v_gene: TRBV5-1
CDR3nt: TGCGCCAGCAGCCACGGACAGTTCGGCGTTTTGGGAGAAGCTTTCTTT
CDR3aa: CASSHGQFGVLGEAFF

abundance: .
d_gene: .
j_gene: TRBJ1-3
v_gene: TRBV5-1
CDR3nt: TGCGCCAGCAGCTTGGCCGGGATCGGAAACACCATATATTTT
CDR3aa: CASSLAGIGNTIYF

abundance: .
d_gene: TRBD1
j_gene: TRBJ1-1
v_gene: TRBV2
CDR3nt: TGTGCCAGCACCCGTGGACAGGGGCGAAGCACTGAAGCTTTCTTT
CDR3aa: CASTRGQGRSTEAFF

abundance: .
d_gene: TRBD1
j_gene: TRBJ2-7
v_gene: TRBV7-9
CDR3nt: TGTGCCAGCAGTCTTTTACCGGGACAGGGCCCCTACGAGCAGTACTTC
CDR3aa: CASSLLPGQGPYEQYF

abundance: .
d_gene: .
j_gene: TRBJ1-5
v_gene: TRBV5-1
CDR3nt: TGCGCCAGCAGCTTGAATTCCCCCCGGGATCAGCCCCAGCATTTT
CDR3aa: CASSLNSPRDQPQHF

abundance: .
d_gene: TRBD2
j_gene: TRBJ2-3
v_gene: TRBV5-1
CDR3nt: TGCGCCAGCAGCTTCACGAGCGGGAGGTTGGCAGATACGCAGTATTTT
CDR3aa: CASSFTSGRLADTQYF

abundance: .
d_gene: .
j_gene: TRBJ2-7
v_gene: TRBV11-2
CDR3nt: TGTGCCAGCAGCTTAGGCCGTTCGGGCTACGAGCAGTACTTC
CDR3aa: CASSLGRSGYEQYF

abundance: .
d_gene: .
j_gene: TRBJ2-7
v_gene: TRBV27
CDR3nt: TGTGCCAGCAGTTCTCCAACAGGGAAAGGCTACGAGCAGTACTTC
CDR3aa: CASSSPTGKGYEQYF

abundance: once
d_gene: .
j_gene: TRBJ2-1
v_gene: TRBV9
CDR3nt: TGTGCCAGCAGCCCCTCGGGGTACGAGCAGTTCTTC
CDR3aa: CASSPSGYEQFF

abundance: .
d_gene: .
j_gene: TRBJ1-1
v_gene: TRBV4-1
CDR3nt: TGCGCCAGCAGCCAGAGAAGCGGGGGATCGACTGAAGCTTTCTTT
CDR3aa: CASSQRSGGSTEAFF

abundance: .
d_gene: TRBD2
j_gene: TRBJ2-2
v_gene: TRBV9
CDR3nt: TGTGCCAGCAGCGTATTCAGCGGGAGTACCGGGGAGCTGTTTTTT
CDR3aa: CASSVFSGSTGELFF

abundance: .
d_gene: .
j_gene: TRBJ1-4
v_gene: TRBV29-1
CDR3nt: TGCAGCGTTGTCGGAACTAGGGCAACTAATGAAAAACTGTTTTTT
CDR3aa: CSVVGTRATNEKLFF

abundance: .
d_gene: TRBD2
j_gene: TRBJ2-7
v_gene: TRBV30
CDR3nt: TGTGCCTGGAGGGCTAGCGGGTACTACGAGCAGTACTTC
CDR3aa: CAWRASGYYEQYF

abundance: .
d_gene: .
j_gene: TRBJ1-2
v_gene: TRBV20-1
CDR3nt: TGCAGTGCAGGGGGGGACTATGGCTACACCTTC
CDR3aa: CSAGGDYGYTF

abundance: .
d_gene: .
j_gene: TRBJ2-1
v_gene: TRBV6-5
CDR3nt: TGTGCCAGCAGTTACAGAACGGGATATGGCAATGAGCAGTTCTTC
CDR3aa: CASSYRTGYGNEQFF

abundance: .
d_gene: TRBD1
j_gene: TRBJ1-2
v_gene: TRBV13
CDR3nt: TGTGCCAGCGGACCGTCGGGCAGGGGGCTCTATGGCTACACCTTC
CDR3aa: CASGPSGRGLYGYTF

abundance: .
d_gene: TRBD1
j_gene: TRBJ2-3
v_gene: TRBV11-2
CDR3nt: TGTGCCAGCAGCCCCACAGGGGTGGTCACAGATACGCAGTATTTT
CDR3aa: CASSPTGVVTDTQYF

abundance: .
d_gene: .
j_gene: TRBJ1-5
v_gene: TRBV6-5
CDR3nt: TGTGCCAGCAAGAGGGATCCGGGTAGCAATCAGCCCCAGCATTTT
CDR3aa: CASKRDPGSNQPQHF

abundance: .
d_gene: .
j_gene: TRBJ1-2
v_gene: TRBV6-1
CDR3nt: TGTGCCAGCAGGGCGGGACGGAGCTATGGCTACACCTTC
CDR3aa: CASRAGRSYGYTF

abundance: few
d_gene: TRBD1
j_gene: TRBJ2-7
v_gene: TRBV27
CDR3nt: TGTGCCAGCAGTTGGGCCGGGACAGGGGGCTACGAGCAGTACTTC
CDR3aa: CASSWAGTGGYEQYF

abundance: .
d_gene: TRBD1
j_gene: TRBJ2-5
v_gene: TRBV5-1
CDR3nt: TGCGCCAGCAGCTTGGACAGGGGTTACGGGCAGTACTTC
CDR3aa: CASSLDRGYGQYF

abundance: .
d_gene: TRBD2
j_gene: TRBJ2-1
v_gene: TRBV13
CDR3nt: TGTGCCAGCAGCTTAACTCTAGCGGGAGACGAGCAGTTCTTC
CDR3aa: CASSLTLAGDEQFF

abundance: .
d_gene: .
j_gene: TRBJ1-1
v_gene: TRBV11-1
CDR3nt: TGTGCCAGCAGCTTATCTCCCGGGGGCACTGAAGCTTTCTTT
CDR3aa: CASSLSPGGTEAFF

abundance: .
d_gene: TRBD2
j_gene: TRBJ2-5
v_gene: TRBV29-1
CDR3nt: TGCAGCGTGACTAGCGGGAACTGGGAGACCCAGTACTTC
CDR3aa: CSVTSGNWETQYF

abundance: .
d_gene: TRBD2
j_gene: TRBJ2-1
v_gene: TRBV4-2
CDR3nt: TGTGCCAGCAGCCAATGGACTAGCGGGAGGAATGAGCAGTTCTTC
CDR3aa: CASSQWTSGRNEQFF

abundance: .
d_gene: TRBD2
j_gene: TRBJ2-1
v_gene: TRBV10-3
CDR3nt: TGTGCCATCGGTAACAGCGGGAGAAACTACAATGAGCAGTTCTTC
CDR3aa: CAIGNSGRNYNEQFF

abundance: .
d_gene: .
j_gene: TRBJ2-3
v_gene: TRBV6-1
CDR3nt: TGTGCCAGCAGTGAAGAACTAGAGAGGAAATATTTT
CDR3aa: CASSEELERKYF

abundance: few
d_gene: TRBD1
j_gene: TRBJ1-2
v_gene: TRBV19
CDR3nt: TGTGCCAGTAGTATAGGTGACAGGGTTGGCTACACCTTC
CDR3aa: CASSIGDRVGYTF

abundance: few
d_gene: .
j_gene: TRBJ1-5
v_gene: TRBV6-1
CDR3nt: TGTGCCAGCAGTGAAGCCTACGGTCAGCCCCAGCATTTT
CDR3aa: CASSEAYGQPQHF

abundance: .
d_gene: .
j_gene: TRBJ2-2
v_gene: TRBV6-6
CDR3nt: TGTGCCACCGAGGACACCGGGGAGCTGTTTTTT
CDR3aa: CATEDTGELFF

abundance: .
d_gene: TRBD2
j_gene: TRBJ2-2
v_gene: TRBV6-6
CDR3nt: TGTGCCAGCAGTCCAGGACTAGTTGCCGGGGAGCTGTTTTTT
CDR3aa: CASSPGLVAGELFF

abundance: few
d_gene: .
j_gene: TRBJ2-2
v_gene: TRBV6-1
CDR3nt: TGTGCCAGCAATAGTGAAGAGCTGTTTTTT
CDR3aa: CASNSEELFF

abundance: .
d_gene: TRBD1
j_gene: TRBJ1-1
v_gene: TRBV11-3
CDR3nt: TGTGCCAGCAGCTTAGTTGTAGGGTACAGGGGGGGAACTGAAGCTTTCTTT
CDR3aa: CASSLVVGYRGGTEAFF

abundance: .
d_gene: TRBD1
j_gene: TRBJ1-4
v_gene: TRBV27
CDR3nt: TGTGCCAGCAGAATGGGACAGTTGAATGAAAAACTGTTTTTT
CDR3aa: CASRMGQLNEKLFF

abundance: .
d_gene: TRBD1
j_gene: TRBJ2-5
v_gene: TRBV9
CDR3nt: TGTGCCAGCAGCGTAGCAGGGGGCGACGAAGAGACCCAGTACTTC
CDR3aa: CASSVAGGDEETQYF

abundance: few
d_gene: .
j_gene: TRBJ1-3
v_gene: TRBV7-2
CDR3nt: TGTGCCAGCAGCCAAGGTTCAGGGAAAGGAAACACCATATATTTT
CDR3aa: CASSQGSGKGNTIYF

abundance: .
d_gene: .
j_gene: TRBJ1-2
v_gene: TRBV7-8
CDR3nt: TGTGCCAGCAGCTCCACCACCCCAGGGGCCGATGGCTACACCTTC
CDR3aa: CASSSTTPGADGYTF

abundance: .
d_gene: .
j_gene: TRBJ1-4
v_gene: TRBV7-2
CDR3nt: TGTGCCAGCAGCTTCTCAGGGGCGACTAATGAAAAACTGTTTTTT
CDR3aa: CASSFSGATNEKLFF

abundance: .
d_gene: .
j_gene: TRBJ2-1
v_gene: TRBV4-1
CDR3nt: TGCGCCAGCGGGAGTTCGAACAATGAGCAGTTCTTC
CDR3aa: CASGSSNNEQFF

abundance: .
d_gene: .
j_gene: TRBJ1-5
v_gene: TRBV6-1
CDR3nt: TGTGCCAGCAGTGACCTGACCTCGGGGCAGCCCCAGCATTTT
CDR3aa: CASSDLTSGQPQHF

abundance: .
d_gene: TRBD2
j_gene: TRBJ2-7
v_gene: TRBV28
CDR3nt: TGTGCCAGCAGTTCTGCCCCCACTAGCGGGAGCTCCTACGAGCAGTACTTC
CDR3aa: CASSSAPTSGSSYEQYF

abundance: .
d_gene: .
j_gene: TRBJ2-1
v_gene: TRBV6-5
CDR3nt: TGTGCCAGCAGGACAACGGCCCGGAATGAGCAGTTCTTC
CDR3aa: CASRTTARNEQFF

abundance: .
d_gene: .
j_gene: TRBJ2-3
v_gene: TRBV6-6
CDR3nt: TGTGCCAGCAGCTGGGGCGGAGACTTTCAGTATTTT
CDR3aa: CASSWGGDFQYF

abundance: .
d_gene: TRBD2
j_gene: TRBJ2-2
v_gene: TRBV28
CDR3nt: TGTGCCAGCAGTCCCAGACTAGCGGGAGGCCAATGGGGCCCCCCCGGGGAGCTGTTTTTT
CDR3aa: CASSPRLAGGQWGPPGELFF

abundance: .
d_gene: TRBD1
j_gene: TRBJ2-6
v_gene: TRBV12-5
CDR3nt: TGTGCTAGTGGTTTCCAGGGACAGTTTGGATCTGGGGCCAACGTCCTGACTTTC
CDR3aa: CASGFQGQFGSGANVLTF

abundance: .
d_gene: .
j_gene: TRBJ2-7
v_gene: TRBV11-3
CDR3nt: TGTGCCAGCAGCTTAGGGCCCAGCGGCTCCTACGAGCAGTACTTC
CDR3aa: CASSLGPSGSYEQYF

abundance: .
d_gene: TRBD1
j_gene: TRBJ1-4
v_gene: TRBV28
CDR3nt: TGTGCCAGCAGTTCCGGACAGGGTGGCGAAAAACTGTTTTTT
CDR3aa: CASSSGQGGEKLFF

abundance: .
d_gene: .
j_gene: TRBJ1-1
v_gene: TRBV6-1
CDR3nt: TGTGCCAGCAGTGCAGGGCTAGCTTTCTTT
CDR3aa: CASSAGLAFF

abundance: .
d_gene: .
j_gene: TRBJ2-3
v_gene: TRBV2
CDR3nt: TGTGCCAGCAGTTTAACTAGTACAGATACGCAGTATTTT
CDR3aa: CASSLTSTDTQYF

abundance: .
d_gene: .
j_gene: TRBJ2-7
v_gene: TRBV4-1
CDR3nt: TGCGCCAGCAGCCCTTCCCCGGTAATCAACGAGCAGTACTTC
CDR3aa: CASSPSPVINEQYF

abundance: .
d_gene: TRBD1
j_gene: TRBJ2-7
v_gene: TRBV4-1
CDR3nt: TGCGCCAGCAGCCAAGGACAGGGGGCCTACGAGCAGTACTTC
CDR3aa: CASSQGQGAYEQYF

abundance: .
d_gene: .
j_gene: TRBJ1-2
v_gene: TRBV9
CDR3nt: TGTGCCAGCAGCCCCCATCGGGGATTAGATTATGGCTACACCTTC
CDR3aa: CASSPHRGLDYGYTF